One and the same sample provided the 22 T cell receptor beta chains below, sequenced in a study of tumor-infiltrating lymphocytes in glioblastoma multiforme. Three nested ARM-PCR rounds with V-beta and C-beta primers built TCRB libraries. TCRdb itself ran the multiplex PCR reads through MiXCR, one entry per CDR3 protein. The sample includes thousands of distinct CDR3 sequences, 74% of them seen just once. Source material: brain tumor tissue. These TCRs come from a male donor with glioblastoma.

As regards this clonotype: It may be a read error: a sequence one base away is much more abundant. V gene TRBV29-1 combines with J gene TRBJ2-7, with D tentatively TRBD1 (6 bases). Germline CDR1 and CDR2: SQVTM and ANQGSEA. V was clipped by 7 bases and J by 0 bases, with 10 bases between them. This CDR3 is built from 12 residues. CDR3 sequence reads: CSARTDSYEQYF. The CDR3 bases are TGCAGCGCTCGGACAGACTCCTACGAGCAGTACTTC.

The V gene is TRBV11-2, the J gene TRBJ2-1; 12 bases are a match to TRBD2. Unmatched junction bases numbered 7, after V lost 3 bases and J lost 7 bases. From germline, CDR1 is SGHAT and CDR2 FQNNGV. CDR3 length equals 16 residues. The CDR3 DNA reads TGTGCCAGCAGCTTCTCTCTAGCGGGAGGGTATAATGAGCAGTTCTTC. Residues: CASSFSLAGGYNEQFF.

As regards this clonotype: Without the conserved terminal phenylalanine or tryptophan, this CDR3 likely stems from a read error. The V gene is TRBV11-1, the J gene TRBJ1-2; weak D call: TRBD1 (6 bases). Between the trimmed V and J ends, which lost 10 bases and 3 bases, there was a span of 24 bases. The CDR3 totals 16 residues. Per the germline V gene, CDR1 is SGHAT and CDR2 is FQDESV (reference sequence). This chain's CDR3 is CANRDPRQANDYGYTS. Here the CDR3 DNA reads TGTGCCAACAGGGATCCCAGACAGGCGAATGACTATGGCTACACCTCC.

The V call is TRBV11-2, the J call TRBJ2-3, with a weak D call TRBD2 (5 bases). Germline assignment: CDR1 SGHAT and CDR2 FQNNGV. This CDR3 contains 14 residues. The V and J ends lost 6 bases and 5 bases respectively, with 15 bases between them. DNA for the CDR3: TGTGCCAGCAGTACTATTGCGGGTGAAGATACGCAGTATTTT. Protein sequence: CASSTIAGEDTQYF.

The CDR3 is CASSEGGGPGELFF. The DNA for the CDR3 is TGTGCCAGCAGTGAAGGAGGGGGTCCCGGGGAGCTGTTTTTT. The chain recombines TRBV6-1 with TRBJ2-2, with TRBD1 as a possible D gene (6 bases). CDR1 MNHNS and CDR2 SASEGT come from the germline V gene. CDR3 length equals 14 residues. V was clipped by 1 base and J by 6 bases, with 9 bases between them.

Concerning this clonotype: At one end the junction does not follow the germline gene, possibly because of a read error. V usage is TRBV10-2 and J usage is TRBJ2-2; 9 bases agree with TRBD2. Germline V lookup: CDR1 WSHSY, CDR2 SAAADI. The CDR3 extends over 19 amino acids. The CDR3 here is CASRAPGTSRSPEVGELFF. CDR3 DNA sequence: TGCGCCAGCAGGGCACCCGGGACTAGCCGGAGCCCCGAAGTCGGGGAGCTGTTCTTT.

A word on this clonotype: At one end, the junction sequence differs from germline, possibly due to a read error. This chain uses TRBV25-1 with TRBJ2-2; D remains unclear. The germline CDR1 and CDR2 sequences are MGHDK and SYGVNS. The CDR3 is 17 residues long. CDR3 sequence: CANSAQEGRLGTEELFF. CDR3 in DNA: TGTGCCAACAGTGCCCAAGAAGGGCGCCTTGGCACCGAGGAGCTGTTTTTT.

Note on this clonotype: The junction differs from germline at one of its ends, possibly a read error. V is TRBV20-1 and J is TRBJ2-3; 13 nucleotides match TRBD2. This CDR3 has 20 amino acids. Germline-derived CDR1 and CDR2 are DFQATT and SNEGSKA (reference sequence). CDR3 in amino acids: CSACRPELAGGPSSIDTQYF. The CDR3 DNA reads TGCAGTGCTTGTCGCCCCGAACTAGCGGGAGGGCCGAGTAGCATAGATACGCAGTATTTT.

The V and J genes are TRBV6-2 or TRBV6-3 and TRBJ2-7, with D possibly TRBD1 on 6 matching bases. V dropped 8 bases and J dropped 9 bases, with 17 bases sitting between them. Germline V gene data show CDR1 as MNHEY and CDR2 as SVGEGT. CDR3 size: 12 residues. The CDR3 nucleotides are TGTGCCAGCGGGACAAGAGTACGAGGGCAGTACTTC. Its translation: CASGTRVRGQYF.

The count of this clonotype is one. The limits of the CDR3 on the DNA are not certain, so only TCRdb's listed CDR3 is given. The V call is TRBV4-2, the J call TRBJ2-3; TRBD2 is the table's D call and was not checked against the DNA. Germline V gene lookup returns CDR1 LGHNA and CDR2 YNFKEQ. The CDR3 is 17 amino acids in total, end residues counted. The CDR3 sequence is CASSQEWASGTTDTPYF.

Of note for this clonotype: It may be a read error: a sequence one base away is much more abundant. This chain joins TRBV6-5 and TRBJ2-5; 8 bases agree with TRBD2. V shed 2 bases, J shed 4 bases, and the junction held 3 bases outside the gene matches. Per the germline V gene, CDR1 is MNHEY and CDR2 is SVGAGI. The CDR3 sequence is 14 residues long. The CDR3 spells CASSYEAGGETQYF. The CDR3, as DNA: TGTGCCAGCAGTTACGAGGCGGGAGGAGAGACCCAGTACTTC.

In regard to this clonotype: This clone may be a read error of a much larger clone one base away. The chain employs TRBV20-1 and TRBJ2-7; TRBD2 aligns across 12 bases. Germline V CDR1 and CDR2: DFQATT, SNEGSKA (reference sequence). The CDR3 is made up of 15 amino acids. Trimming removed 5 bases from V and 2 bases from J; junction bases left unmatched: 7. CDR3 protein: CSARTSGAATYEQYF. The CDR3 DNA reads as TGCAGTGCTCGGACTAGCGGGGCAGCCACCTACGAGCAGTACTTC.

This chain uses TRBV12-3 or TRBV12-4 with TRBJ1-3, with a weak D call TRBD1 (6 bases). The CDR3 totals 14 residues. V was clipped by 2 bases and J by 1 base, with 6 bases between them. CDR3 in DNA: TGTGCCAGCAGTTTAACAGGGTCTGGAAACACCATATATTTT. Translating it yields CASSLTGSGNTIYF.

This rearrangement joins TRBV28 to TRBJ2-5, with D uncertain. The ends were cut back, 3 bases at V and 2 bases at J, with 16 bases in the middle. CDR3 size: 16 residues. Looked up from germline, CDR1 is MDHEN and CDR2 is SYDVKM. The CDR3: CASSFEVGPVQETQYF. The CDR3 DNA is TGTGCCAGCAGTTTTGAGGTCGGGCCGGTTCAAGAGACCCAGTACTTC.

The CDR3 sequence: CTSSLSSLALYEQYF. Here the CDR3 DNA reads TGTACTAGCAGCTTATCTAGCCTAGCACTATACGAGCAGTACTTC. The J gene is TRBJ2-7, the V gene TRBV11-2, with a tentative D call TRBD2 (6 bases). This CDR3 contains 15 residues. Germline V CDR1 and CDR2: SGHAT, FQNNGV.

The V call is TRBV11-2, the J call TRBJ2-1; D tentatively fits TRBD1 or TRBD2 (5 bases each). Trimming cost V 5 bases and J 1 base, with 15 bases left between them. Germline CDR1 is SGHAT and CDR2 is FQNNGV. CDR3 length: 16 amino acids. CDR3 in DNA: TGTGCCAGCAGCCCCTTGGCCGGGACGTCCTACAATGAGCAGTTCTTC. Amino acids: CASSPLAGTSYNEQFF.

This chain connects TRBV11-2 to TRBJ2-1, with D maybe TRBD1 (6 bases). V lost 0 bases, J lost 14 bases, and 11 bases lay in between. The CDR3 consists of 12 residues. CDR1 SGHAT and CDR2 FQNNGV come from the germline V gene. In nucleotides, the CDR3 is TGTGCCAGCAGCTTAGATAGGGGGAATGAGTTCTTC. Protein product: CASSLDRGNEFF.

In regard to this clonotype: Because it lacks the conserved phenylalanine or tryptophan at the end, this CDR3 is likely a read error. The V call is TRBV6-2 or TRBV6-3, the J call TRBJ2-7; D is uncertain. CDR1 is MNHEY and CDR2 is SVGEGT in the germline V gene. V lost 6 bases to trimming and J lost 3 bases, with 9 bases between them. The CDR3 spans 12 residues. CDR3 bases: TGTGCCAGCAGCCATTGGGGCTACGAGCAGTACTCC. Its translation is CASSHWGYEQYS.

Points on this clonotype: It is likely a read error, because the conserved phenylalanine at the end of the CDR3 is missing. V usage is TRBV11-2 and J usage is TRBJ2-7; D is possibly TRBD2 (5 bases). The CDR3 runs to 15 residues. Germline V gene sequence: CDR1 SGHAT, CDR2 FQNNGV. V was cut by 3 bases and J by 4 bases, with 16 bases left in between. The DNA for the CDR3 is TGTGCCAGCAGCTTCTATAGTCTAGCACTATACGAGCAGTACTTA. Translation: CASSFYSLALYEQYL.

The J gene is TRBJ1-2, the V gene TRBV29-1; the match to TRBD1 covers 8 bases. CDR3 length: 15 residues. Germline CDR1 reads SQVTM; CDR2 reads ANQGSEA. Trimming removed 1 base from V and 4 bases from J; junction bases left unmatched: 8. The CDR3 sequence: CSVEGGTGRGYGYTF. Written as DNA, the CDR3 is TGCAGCGTTGAAGGAGGGACAGGAAGGGGCTATGGCTACACCTTC.

This clonotype was counted ten times or more. J is TRBJ2-7 and V is TRBV11-2, with D perhaps TRBD2 (5 bases). The germline V gene has CDR1 SGHAT and CDR2 FQNNGV. CDR3 size: 13 residues. The V gene lost 5 bases and the J gene lost 4 bases, with 12 bases spanning the gap. In DNA, the CDR3 is TGTGCCAGCAGCAGAGGACTCACATACGAGCAGTACTTC. The encoded protein is CASSRGLTYEQYF.

This clonotype was seen a handful of times. The chain recombines TRBV11-2 with TRBJ1-2; D is ambiguous. The V gene lost 0 bases and the J gene lost 5 bases, with 10 bases spanning the gap. CDR3 length equals 14 residues. Germline V gives CDR1 SGHAT, CDR2 FQNNGV. CDR3 bases: TGTGCCAGCAGCTTAGATCTCTGGGCTTATGGCTACACCTTC. It yields the protein CASSLDLWAYGYTF.